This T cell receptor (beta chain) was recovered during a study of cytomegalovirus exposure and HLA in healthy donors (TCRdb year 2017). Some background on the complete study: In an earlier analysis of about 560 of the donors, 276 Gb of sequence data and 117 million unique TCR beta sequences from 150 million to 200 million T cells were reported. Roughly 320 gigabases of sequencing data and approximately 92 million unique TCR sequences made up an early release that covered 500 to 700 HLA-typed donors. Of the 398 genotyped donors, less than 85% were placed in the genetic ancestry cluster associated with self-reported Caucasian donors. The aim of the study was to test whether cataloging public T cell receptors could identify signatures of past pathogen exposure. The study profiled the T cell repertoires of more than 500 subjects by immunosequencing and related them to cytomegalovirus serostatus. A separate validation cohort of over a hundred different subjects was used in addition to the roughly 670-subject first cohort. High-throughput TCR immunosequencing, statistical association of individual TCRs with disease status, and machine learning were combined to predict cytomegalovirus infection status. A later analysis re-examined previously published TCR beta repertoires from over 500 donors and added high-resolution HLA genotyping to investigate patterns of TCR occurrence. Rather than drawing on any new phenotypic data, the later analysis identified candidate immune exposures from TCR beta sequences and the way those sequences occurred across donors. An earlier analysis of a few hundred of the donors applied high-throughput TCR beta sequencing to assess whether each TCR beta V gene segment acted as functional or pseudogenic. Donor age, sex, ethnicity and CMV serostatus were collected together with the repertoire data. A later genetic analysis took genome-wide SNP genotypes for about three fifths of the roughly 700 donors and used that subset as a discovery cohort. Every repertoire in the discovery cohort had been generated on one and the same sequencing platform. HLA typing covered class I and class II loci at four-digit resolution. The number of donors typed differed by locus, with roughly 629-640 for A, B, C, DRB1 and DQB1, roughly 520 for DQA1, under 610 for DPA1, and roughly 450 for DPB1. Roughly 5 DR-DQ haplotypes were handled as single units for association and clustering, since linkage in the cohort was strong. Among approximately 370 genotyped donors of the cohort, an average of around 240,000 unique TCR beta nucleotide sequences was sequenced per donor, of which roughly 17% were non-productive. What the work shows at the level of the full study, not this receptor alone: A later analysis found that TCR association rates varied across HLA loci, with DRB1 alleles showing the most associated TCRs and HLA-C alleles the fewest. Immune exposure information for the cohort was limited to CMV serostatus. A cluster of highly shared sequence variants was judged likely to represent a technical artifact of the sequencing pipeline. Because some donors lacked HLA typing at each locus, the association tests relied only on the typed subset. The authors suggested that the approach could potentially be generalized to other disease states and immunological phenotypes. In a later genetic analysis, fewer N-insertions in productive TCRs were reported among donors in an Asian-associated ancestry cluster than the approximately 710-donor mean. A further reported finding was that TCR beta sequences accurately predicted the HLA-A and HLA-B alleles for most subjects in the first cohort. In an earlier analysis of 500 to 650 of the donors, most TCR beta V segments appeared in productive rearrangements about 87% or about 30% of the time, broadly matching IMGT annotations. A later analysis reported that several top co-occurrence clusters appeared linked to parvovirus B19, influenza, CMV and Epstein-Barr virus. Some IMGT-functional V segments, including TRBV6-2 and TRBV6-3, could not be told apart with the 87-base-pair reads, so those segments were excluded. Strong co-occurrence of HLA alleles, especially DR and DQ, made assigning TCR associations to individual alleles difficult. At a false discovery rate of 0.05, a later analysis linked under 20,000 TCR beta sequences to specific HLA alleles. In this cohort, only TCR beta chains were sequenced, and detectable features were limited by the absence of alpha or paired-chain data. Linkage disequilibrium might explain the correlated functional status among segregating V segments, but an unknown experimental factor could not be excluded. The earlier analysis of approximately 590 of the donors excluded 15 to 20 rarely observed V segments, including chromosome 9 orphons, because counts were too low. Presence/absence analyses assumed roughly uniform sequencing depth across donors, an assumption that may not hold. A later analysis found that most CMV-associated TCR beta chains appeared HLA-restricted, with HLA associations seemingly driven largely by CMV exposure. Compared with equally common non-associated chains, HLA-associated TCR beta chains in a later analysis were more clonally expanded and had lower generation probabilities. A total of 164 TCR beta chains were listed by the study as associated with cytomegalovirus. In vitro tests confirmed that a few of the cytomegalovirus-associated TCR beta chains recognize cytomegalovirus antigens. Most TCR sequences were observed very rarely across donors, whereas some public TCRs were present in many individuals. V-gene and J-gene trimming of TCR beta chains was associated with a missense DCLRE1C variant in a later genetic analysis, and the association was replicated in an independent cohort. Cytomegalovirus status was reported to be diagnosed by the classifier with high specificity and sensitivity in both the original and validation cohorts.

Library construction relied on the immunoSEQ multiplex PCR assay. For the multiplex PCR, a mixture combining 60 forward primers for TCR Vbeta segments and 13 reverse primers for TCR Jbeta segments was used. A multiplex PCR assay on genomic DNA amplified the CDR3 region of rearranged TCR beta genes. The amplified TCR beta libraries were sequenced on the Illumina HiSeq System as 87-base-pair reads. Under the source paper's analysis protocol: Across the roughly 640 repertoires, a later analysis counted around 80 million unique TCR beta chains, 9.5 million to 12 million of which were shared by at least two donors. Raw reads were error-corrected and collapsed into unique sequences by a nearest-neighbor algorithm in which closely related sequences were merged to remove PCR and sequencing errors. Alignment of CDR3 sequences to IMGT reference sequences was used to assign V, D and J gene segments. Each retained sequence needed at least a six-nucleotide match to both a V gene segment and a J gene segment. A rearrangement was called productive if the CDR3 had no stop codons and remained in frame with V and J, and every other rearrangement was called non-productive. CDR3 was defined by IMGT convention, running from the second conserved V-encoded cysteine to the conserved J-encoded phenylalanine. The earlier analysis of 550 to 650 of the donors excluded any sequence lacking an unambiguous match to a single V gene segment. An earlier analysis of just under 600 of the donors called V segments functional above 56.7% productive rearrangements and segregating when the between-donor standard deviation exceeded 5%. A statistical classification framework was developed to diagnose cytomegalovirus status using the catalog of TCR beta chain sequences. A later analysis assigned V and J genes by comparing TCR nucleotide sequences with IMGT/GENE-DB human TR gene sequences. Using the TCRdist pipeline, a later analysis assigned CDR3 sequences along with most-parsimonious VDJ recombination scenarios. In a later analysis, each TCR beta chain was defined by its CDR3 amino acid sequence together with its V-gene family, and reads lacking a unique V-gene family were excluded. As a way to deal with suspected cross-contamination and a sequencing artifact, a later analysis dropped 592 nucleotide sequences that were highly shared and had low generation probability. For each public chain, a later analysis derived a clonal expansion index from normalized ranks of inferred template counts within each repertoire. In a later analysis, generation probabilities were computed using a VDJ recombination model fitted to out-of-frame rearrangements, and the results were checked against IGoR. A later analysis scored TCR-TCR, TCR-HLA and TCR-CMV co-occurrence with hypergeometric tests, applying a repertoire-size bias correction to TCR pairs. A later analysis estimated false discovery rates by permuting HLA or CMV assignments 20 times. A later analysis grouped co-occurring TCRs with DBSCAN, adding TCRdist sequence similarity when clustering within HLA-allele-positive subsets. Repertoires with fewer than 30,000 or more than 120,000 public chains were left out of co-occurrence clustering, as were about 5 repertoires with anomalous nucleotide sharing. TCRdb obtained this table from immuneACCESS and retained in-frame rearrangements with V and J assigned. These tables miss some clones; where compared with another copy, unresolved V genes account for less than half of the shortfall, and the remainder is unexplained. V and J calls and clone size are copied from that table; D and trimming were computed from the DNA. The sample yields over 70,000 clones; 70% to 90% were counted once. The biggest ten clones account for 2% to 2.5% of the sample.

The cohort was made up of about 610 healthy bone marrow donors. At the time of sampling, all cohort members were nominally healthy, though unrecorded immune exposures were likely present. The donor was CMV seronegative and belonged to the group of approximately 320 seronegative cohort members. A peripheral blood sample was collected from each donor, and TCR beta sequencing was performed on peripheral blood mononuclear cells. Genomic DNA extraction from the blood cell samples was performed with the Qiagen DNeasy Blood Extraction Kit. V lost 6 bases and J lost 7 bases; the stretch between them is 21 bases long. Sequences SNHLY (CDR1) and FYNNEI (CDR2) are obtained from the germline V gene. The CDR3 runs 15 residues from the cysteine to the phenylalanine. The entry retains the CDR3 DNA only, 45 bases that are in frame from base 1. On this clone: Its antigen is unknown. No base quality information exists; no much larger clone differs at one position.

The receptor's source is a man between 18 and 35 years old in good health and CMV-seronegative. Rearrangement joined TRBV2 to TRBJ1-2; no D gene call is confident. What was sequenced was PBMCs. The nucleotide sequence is TGTGCCAGCAGGTACCCCGAGGGAGCCTTGGGTGGCTACACCTTC. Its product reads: CASRYPEGALGGYTF. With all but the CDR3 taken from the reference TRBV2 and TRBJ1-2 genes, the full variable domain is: EPEVTQTPSHQVTQMGQEVILRCVPISNHLYFYWYRQILGQKVEFLVSFYNNEISEKSEIFDDQFSVERPDGSNFTLKIRSTKLEDSAMYFCASRYPEGALGGYTFGSGTRLTVV.